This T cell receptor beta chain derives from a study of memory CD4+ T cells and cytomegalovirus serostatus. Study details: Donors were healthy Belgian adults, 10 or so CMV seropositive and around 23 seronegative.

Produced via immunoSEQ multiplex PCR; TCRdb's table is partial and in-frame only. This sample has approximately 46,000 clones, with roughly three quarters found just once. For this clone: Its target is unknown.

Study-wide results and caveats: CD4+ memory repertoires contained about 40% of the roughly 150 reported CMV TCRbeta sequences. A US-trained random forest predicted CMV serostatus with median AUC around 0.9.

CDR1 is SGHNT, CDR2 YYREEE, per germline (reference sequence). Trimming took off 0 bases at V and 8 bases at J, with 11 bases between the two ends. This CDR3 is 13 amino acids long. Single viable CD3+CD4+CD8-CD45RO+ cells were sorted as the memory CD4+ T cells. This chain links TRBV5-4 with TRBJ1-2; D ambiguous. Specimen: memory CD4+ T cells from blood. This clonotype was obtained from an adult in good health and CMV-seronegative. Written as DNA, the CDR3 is TGTGCCAGCAGCTTGGCTCAGGTGCGGGGCTACACCTTC. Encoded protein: CASSLAQVRGYTF.